These 9 T cell receptor beta chains were sequenced from one sample in a study of CD8 T cells in Susac syndrome. RNA, at about 0.5 to 1 ug, was reverse transcribed with random hexamers. TCRdb independently ran MiXCR on the immunoSEQ multiplex PCR reads; one entry per CDR3 protein. Among hundreds of thousands of distinct CDR3 sequences listed, 94% were seen once. The sample taken for sequencing was CD4+ T cells from PBMCs. These receptors all come from a human donor with Susac syndrome.

The rearrangement joins TRBV5-4 to TRBJ1-2; D gene ambiguous. V lost 2 bases, J lost 4 bases, and 9 bases lay in between. CDR1 and CDR2 from the germline V gene are SGHNT and YYREEE (reference sequence). This CDR3 contains 13 residues. The CDR3 protein is CASSFRLGYGYTF. The DNA of the CDR3 is TGTGCCAGCAGCTTCCGACTCGGCTATGGCTACACCTTC.

The chain employs TRBV20-1 and TRBJ2-1; D possibly corresponds to TRBD2 (6 bases). The CDR3 is made up of 14 amino acids. Germline-derived CDR1 and CDR2 are DFQATT and SNEGSKA (reference sequence). V lost 5 bases and J lost 8, with 19 bases in between. CDR3 coding DNA: TGCAGTGCTCCTCAGGGTAATGGAGGGCATGAGCAGTTCTTC. This sequence encodes CSAPQGNGGHEQFF.

The genes are TRBV25-1 and TRBJ2-7; TRBD2 aligns across 9 bases. CDR3 length equals 14 residues. The V and J ends lost 7 bases and 2 bases, in that order; junction bases with no gene match: 6. The germline V gene has CDR1 MGHDK and CDR2 SYGVNS. The CDR3 bases are TGTGCCAGCACCAGAGCGGGGGGTCCCTACGAGCAGTACTTC. This translates into CASTRAGGPYEQYF.

The rearrangement uses TRBV28 and TRBJ2-6, with no clear D. CDR1 is MDHEN, CDR2 SYDVKM, per germline. CDR3 size: 17 residues. The V end lost 2 bases, the J end lost 0 bases, and 11 bases lay between the germline ends. This CDR3 is CASSLNLPSSGANVLTF. The CDR3 DNA is TGTGCCAGCAGTTTAAATCTGCCTAGCTCTGGGGCCAACGTCCTGACTTTC.

This clonotype was seen a single time. The rearrangement links TRBV7-3 to TRBJ1-1; 10 bases align to TRBD1. Germline V gene data show CDR1 as SGHTA and CDR2 as FQGTGA. The CDR3 sequence is 13 residues long. Losses at the gene ends were 5 bases for V and 7 bases for J; bases not matched to a gene: 4. In DNA form, the CDR3 reads TGTGCCAGCAGCCGAGGGACAGGGGATGAAGCTTTCTTT. Its protein is CASSRGTGDEAFF.

The chain recombines TRBV4-3 with TRBJ2-3; no clear D. CDR3 length: 15 amino acids. Germline loops: CDR1 LGHNA, CDR2 YSLEER. The V gene lost 2 bases and the J gene lost 0 bases, with 9 bases spanning the gap. The chain's CDR3 is CASSQFFESTDTQYF. The DNA for the CDR3 is TGCGCCAGCAGCCAATTTTTTGAGAGCACAGATACGCAGTATTTT.

V is TRBV6-5 and J is TRBJ2-3; D is uncertain. V lost 10 bases and J lost 4, with 15 bases in between. The CDR3 is made up of 13 amino acids. Germline CDR1 MNHEY, CDR2 SVGAGI. CDR3 coding DNA: TGTGCCACCCGCCGTCCAGGCGCAGATACGCAGTATTTT. Translated, it gives CATRRPGADTQYF.

The gene calls are TRBV7-9 and TRBJ2-5; 10 positions match TRBD2. V was clipped by 1 base and J by 1 base; unmatched bases: 3. This CDR3 is 16 amino acids long. Germline loops: CDR1 SEHNR, CDR2 FQNEAQ (reference sequence). This CDR3 reads CASSLGLAGAQETQYF. CDR3 nucleotides: TGTGCCAGCAGCTTAGGGCTAGCGGGGGCCCAAGAGACCCAGTACTTC.

The J gene is TRBJ2-3, the V gene TRBV9; a possible D gene is TRBD1 (5 bases). The CDR3 consists of 13 residues. V was pared by 2 bases and J by 6 bases, with 10 bases between. The germline V gene encodes CDR1 SGDLS and CDR2 YYNGEE. The CDR3: CASSVGPTDTQYF. CDR3 sequence (DNA): TGTGCCAGCAGCGTGGGGCCCACCGATACGCAGTATTTT.